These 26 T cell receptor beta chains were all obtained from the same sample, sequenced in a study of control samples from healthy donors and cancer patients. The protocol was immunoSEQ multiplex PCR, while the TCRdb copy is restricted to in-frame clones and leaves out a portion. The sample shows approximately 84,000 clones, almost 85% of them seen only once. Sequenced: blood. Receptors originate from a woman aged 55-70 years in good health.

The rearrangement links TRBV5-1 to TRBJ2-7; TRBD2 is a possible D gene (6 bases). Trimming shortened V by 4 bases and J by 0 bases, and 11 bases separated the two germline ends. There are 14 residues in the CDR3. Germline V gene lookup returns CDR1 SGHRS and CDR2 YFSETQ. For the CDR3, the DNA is TGCGCCAGCAGCGTGGGACTGGGCTCCTACGAGCAGTACTTC. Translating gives CASSVGLGSYEQYF.

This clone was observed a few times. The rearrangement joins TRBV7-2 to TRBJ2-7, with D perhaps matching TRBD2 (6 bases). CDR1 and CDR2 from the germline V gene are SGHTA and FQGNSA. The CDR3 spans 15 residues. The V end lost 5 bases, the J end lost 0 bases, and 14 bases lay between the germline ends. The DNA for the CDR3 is TGTGCCAGCAGCCCACTAGCACTGAGCTCCTACGAGCAGTACTTC. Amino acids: CASSPLALSSYEQYF.

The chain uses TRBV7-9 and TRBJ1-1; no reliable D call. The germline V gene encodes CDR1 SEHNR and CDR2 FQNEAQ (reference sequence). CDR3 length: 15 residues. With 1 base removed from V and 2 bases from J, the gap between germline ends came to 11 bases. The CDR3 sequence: CASSLEGVLNTEAFF. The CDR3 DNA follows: TGTGCCAGCAGCTTAGAGGGAGTTTTAAACACTGAAGCTTTCTTT.

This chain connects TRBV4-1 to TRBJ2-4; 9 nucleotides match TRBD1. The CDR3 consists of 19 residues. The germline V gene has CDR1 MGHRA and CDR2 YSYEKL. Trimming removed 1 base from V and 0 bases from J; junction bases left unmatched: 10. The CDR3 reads CASSQGRDRARLAKNIQYF. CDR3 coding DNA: TGCGCCAGCAGCCAAGGCCGGGACAGGGCGAGACTAGCCAAAAACATTCAGTACTTC.

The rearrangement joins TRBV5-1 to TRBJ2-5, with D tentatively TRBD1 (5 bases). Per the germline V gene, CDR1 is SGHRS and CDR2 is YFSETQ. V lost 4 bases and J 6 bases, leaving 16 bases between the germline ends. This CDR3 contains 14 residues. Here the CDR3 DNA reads TGCGCCAGCAGCCCTCTACAGGAGTCGAAGACCCAGTACTTC. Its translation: CASSPLQESKTQYF.

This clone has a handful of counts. CDR3 coding DNA: TGTGCCAGCAGCTTAGAGCCCGGGACTCGAGAGTCACCCCTCCACTTT. Protein sequence: CASSLEPGTRESPLHF. The chain has TRBV5-6 and TRBJ1-6; a weak D match, TRBD1 (5 bases). The CDR3 spans 16 residues. CDR1 and CDR2 from the germline V gene are SGHDT and YYEEEE. V was shortened by 2 bases and J by 10 bases, with 19 bases between the two germline ends.

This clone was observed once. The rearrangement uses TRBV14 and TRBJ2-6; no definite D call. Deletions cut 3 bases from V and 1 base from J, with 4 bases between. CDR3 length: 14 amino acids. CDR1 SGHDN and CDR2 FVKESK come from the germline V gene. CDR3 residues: CASSHMSGANVLTF. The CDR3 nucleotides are TGTGCCAGCAGCCATATGTCTGGGGCCAACGTCCTGACTTTC.

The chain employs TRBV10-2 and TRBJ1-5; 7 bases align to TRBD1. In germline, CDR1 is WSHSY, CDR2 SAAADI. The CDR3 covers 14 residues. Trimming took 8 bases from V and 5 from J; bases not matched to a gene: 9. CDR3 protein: CASRDREYDQPQHF. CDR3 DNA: TGCGCCAGCCGAGACAGGGAGTATGATCAGCCCCAGCATTTT.

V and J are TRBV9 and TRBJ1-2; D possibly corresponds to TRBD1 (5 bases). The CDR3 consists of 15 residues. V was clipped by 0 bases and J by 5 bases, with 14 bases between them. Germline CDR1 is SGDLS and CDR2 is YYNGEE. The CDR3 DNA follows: TGTGCCAGCAGCGTAGAGGCAGGGTTAGGGTATGGCTACACCTTC. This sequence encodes CASSVEAGLGYGYTF.

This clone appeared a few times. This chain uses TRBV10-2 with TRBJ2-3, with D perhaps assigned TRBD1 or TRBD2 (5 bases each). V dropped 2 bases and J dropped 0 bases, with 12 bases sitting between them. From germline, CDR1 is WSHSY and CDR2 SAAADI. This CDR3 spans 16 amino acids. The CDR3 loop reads CASSEARGTSTDTQYF. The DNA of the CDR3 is TGCGCCAGCAGTGAGGCCCGGGGCACTAGCACAGATACGCAGTATTTT.

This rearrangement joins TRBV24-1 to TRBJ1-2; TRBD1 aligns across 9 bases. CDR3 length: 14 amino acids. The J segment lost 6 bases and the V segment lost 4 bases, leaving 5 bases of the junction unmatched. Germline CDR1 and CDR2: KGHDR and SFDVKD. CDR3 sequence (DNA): TGTGCCACCAGTGAAACCGGGACAGGGAATGGCTACACCTTC. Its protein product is CATSETGTGNGYTF.

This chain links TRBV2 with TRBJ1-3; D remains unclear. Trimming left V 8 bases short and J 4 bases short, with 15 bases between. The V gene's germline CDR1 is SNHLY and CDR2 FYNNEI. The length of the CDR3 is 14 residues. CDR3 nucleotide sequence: TGTGCCAGCGCCCTGATGGGAACGGGAAACACCATATATTTT. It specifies CASALMGTGNTIYF.

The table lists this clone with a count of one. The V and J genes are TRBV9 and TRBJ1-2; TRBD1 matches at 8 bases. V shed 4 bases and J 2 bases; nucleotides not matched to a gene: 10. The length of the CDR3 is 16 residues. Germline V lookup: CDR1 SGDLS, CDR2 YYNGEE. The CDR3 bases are TGTGCCAGCAGCACCCTCGACAGGGGACTAAACTATGGCTACACCTTC. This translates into CASSTLDRGLNYGYTF.

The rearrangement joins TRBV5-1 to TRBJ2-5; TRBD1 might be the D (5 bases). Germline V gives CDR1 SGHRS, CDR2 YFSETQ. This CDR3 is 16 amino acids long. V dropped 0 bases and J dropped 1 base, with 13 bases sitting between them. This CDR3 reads CASSLVLGRSQETQYF. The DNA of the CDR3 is TGCGCCAGCAGCTTGGTATTGGGGCGCAGCCAAGAGACCCAGTACTTC.

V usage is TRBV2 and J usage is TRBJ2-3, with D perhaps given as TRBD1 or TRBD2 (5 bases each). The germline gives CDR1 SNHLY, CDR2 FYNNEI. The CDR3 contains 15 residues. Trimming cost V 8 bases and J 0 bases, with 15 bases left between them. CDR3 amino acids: CASARSGGSTDTQYF. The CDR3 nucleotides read TGTGCCAGCGCCCGAAGTGGGGGTAGCACAGATACGCAGTATTTT.

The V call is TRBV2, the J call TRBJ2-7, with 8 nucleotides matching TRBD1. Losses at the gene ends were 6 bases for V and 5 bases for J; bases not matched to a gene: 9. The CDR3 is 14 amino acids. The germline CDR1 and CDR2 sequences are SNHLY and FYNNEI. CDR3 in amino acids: CASRFGQGMDEQYF. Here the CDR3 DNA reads TGTGCCAGCAGGTTCGGACAGGGAATGGACGAGCAGTACTTC.

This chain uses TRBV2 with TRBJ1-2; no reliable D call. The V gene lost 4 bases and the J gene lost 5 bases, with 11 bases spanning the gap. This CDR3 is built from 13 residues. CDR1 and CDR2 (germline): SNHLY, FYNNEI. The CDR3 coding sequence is TGTGCCAGCAGTGGCACAGACTCTTATGGCTACACCTTC. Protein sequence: CASSGTDSYGYTF.

The CDR3 sequence: CASPGGDYNEQFF. CDR3 bases: TGTGCCAGCCCTGGTGGGGACTACAATGAGCAGTTCTTC. V usage is TRBV2 and J usage is TRBJ2-1, with D hard to call. Germline values: CDR1 SNHLY, CDR2 FYNNEI. This CDR3 region has 13 residues. V lost 8 bases and J 3 bases, leaving 11 bases between the germline ends.

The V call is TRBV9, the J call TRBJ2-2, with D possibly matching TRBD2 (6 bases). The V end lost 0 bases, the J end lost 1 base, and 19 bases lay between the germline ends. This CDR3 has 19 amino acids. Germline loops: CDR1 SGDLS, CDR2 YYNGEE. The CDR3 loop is CASSVGWGRERVNTGELFF. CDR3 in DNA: TGTGCCAGCAGCGTAGGGTGGGGTAGGGAGCGGGTGAACACCGGGGAGCTGTTTTTT.

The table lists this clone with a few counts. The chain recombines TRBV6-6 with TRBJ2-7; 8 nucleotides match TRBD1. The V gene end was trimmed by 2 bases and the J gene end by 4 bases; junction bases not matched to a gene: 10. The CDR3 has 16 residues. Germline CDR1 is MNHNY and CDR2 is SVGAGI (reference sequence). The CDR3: CASSYPGRGLNYEQYF. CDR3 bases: TGTGCCAGCAGTTACCCCGGCAGGGGGCTTAATTACGAGCAGTACTTC.

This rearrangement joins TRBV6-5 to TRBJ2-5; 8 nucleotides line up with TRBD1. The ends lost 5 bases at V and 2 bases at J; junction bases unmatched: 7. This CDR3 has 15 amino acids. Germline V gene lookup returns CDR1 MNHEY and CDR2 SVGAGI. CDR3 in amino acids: CASSTQQGEQETQYF. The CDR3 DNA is TGTGCCAGCAGTACCCAACAGGGGGAACAAGAGACCCAGTACTTC.

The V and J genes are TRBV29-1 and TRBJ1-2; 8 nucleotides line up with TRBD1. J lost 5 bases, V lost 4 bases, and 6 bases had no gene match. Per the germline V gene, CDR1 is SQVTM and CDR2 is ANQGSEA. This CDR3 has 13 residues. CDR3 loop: CSVGERTGYGYTF. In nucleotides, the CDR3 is TGCAGCGTTGGAGAGAGGACAGGGTATGGCTACACCTTC.

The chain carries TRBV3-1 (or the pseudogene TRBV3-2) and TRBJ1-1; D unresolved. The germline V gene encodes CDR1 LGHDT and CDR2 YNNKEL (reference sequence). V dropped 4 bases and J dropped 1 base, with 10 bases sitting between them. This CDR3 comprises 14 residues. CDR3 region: CASSPQVGNTEAFF. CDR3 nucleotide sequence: TGTGCCAGCAGCCCTCAGGTTGGGAACACTGAAGCTTTCTTT.

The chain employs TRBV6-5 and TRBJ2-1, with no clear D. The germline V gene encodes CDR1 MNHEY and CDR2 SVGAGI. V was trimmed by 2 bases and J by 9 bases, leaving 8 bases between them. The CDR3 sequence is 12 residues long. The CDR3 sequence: CASSYRVGEQFF. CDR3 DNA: TGTGCCAGCAGTTACAGAGTGGGTGAGCAGTTCTTC.

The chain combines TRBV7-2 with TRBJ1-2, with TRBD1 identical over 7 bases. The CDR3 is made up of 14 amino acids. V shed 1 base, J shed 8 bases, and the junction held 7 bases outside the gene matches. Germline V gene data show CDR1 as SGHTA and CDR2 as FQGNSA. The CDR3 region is CASSLVLQGTGYTF. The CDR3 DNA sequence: TGTGCCAGCAGCTTAGTCCTACAGGGGACCGGCTACACCTTC.

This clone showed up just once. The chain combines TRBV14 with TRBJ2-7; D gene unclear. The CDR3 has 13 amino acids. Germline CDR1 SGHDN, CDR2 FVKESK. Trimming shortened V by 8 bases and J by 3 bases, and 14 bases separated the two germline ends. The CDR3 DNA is TGTGCCAGCTTCGCCGATTCATACTACGAGCAGTACTTC. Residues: CASFADSYYEQYF. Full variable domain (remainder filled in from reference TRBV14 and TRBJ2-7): EAGVTQFPSHSVIEKGQTVTLRCDPISGHDNLYWYRRVMGKEIKFLLHFVKESKQDESGMPNNRFLAERTGGTYSTLKVQPAELEDSGVYFCASFADSYYEQYFGPGTRLTVT.